Reported below is one TCR beta chain. Its target is not known. RNA transcripts gave rise to amplified TCR beta CDR3 regions. RT-PCR in the first round (using the HTBI primer set) targeted the TCR CDR3. TCRdb re-analysed the multiplex PCR reads in MiXCR, keeping a single row per CDR3 protein. This sample has about 700,000 distinct CDR3 sequences, with 13% to 15% found just once. Stability of Graves' hyperthyroidism was defined as absent ophthalmopathy progression within 18 months. It was over 9.5 ml of fresh peripheral blood that supplied the PBMCs. The record originates from a study of T cells in Graves' hyperthyroidism and ophthalmopathy. The CDR3 length is 15 residues. CDR1 MNHEY and CDR2 SMNVEV come from the germline V gene (reference sequence). The V end lost 4 bases, the J end lost 6 bases, and 17 bases lay between the germline ends. Whole-study results and caveats: Blood shared most expanded thyroid clonotypes above 0.001.

This TCR was sampled from a woman younger than 35 with Graves' hyperthyroidism. Source material: blood. The rearrangement uses TRBV27 and TRBJ2-3; the D is unclear. CDR3 nucleotide sequence: TGTGCCAGCAGTTCCCAAACGAGGAAGGTGGATACGCAGTATTTT. Protein sequence: CASSSQTRKVDTQYF.